This T cell receptor (beta chain) was sequenced in a study of shared clonotypes between healthy human individuals. With respect to this clone: As yet, its antigen is unknown.

Genomic DNA of every subset was divided equally among multiple immunoSEQ plates. Replicate PCRs from sorted subsets contained around 200 ng DNA, which is roughly 30,000 T cell genomes. TCRdb keeps only in-frame clones here, not all; method: immunoSEQ multiplex PCR. The table includes around 990,000 clones, roughly 80% detected once. Germline CDR1 reads SGHNT; CDR2 reads YYREEE (reference sequence). V lost 4 bases, J lost 3 bases, and 10 bases lay in between. The CDR3 is 13 amino acids. Study outcomes and limitations: The low donor count limited represented genetic and exposure-history diversity.

Each of the donors was a healthy adult who was HIV-negative and had not had a recent acute infection or vaccination. The sample taken for sequencing was memory CD4+ T cells from PBMCs. Subset meaning: CD45RA-negative fraction. The chain couples TRBV5-4 to TRBJ2-5; no clear D gene. The clonotype was recovered from a man younger than 35 in good health. Some clones in this sample may be carry-over from other donors' samples. The CDR3 region is CASSPISKETQYF. The CDR3 coding sequence is TGTGCCAGCAGCCCTATTTCGAAAGAGACCCAGTACTTC.